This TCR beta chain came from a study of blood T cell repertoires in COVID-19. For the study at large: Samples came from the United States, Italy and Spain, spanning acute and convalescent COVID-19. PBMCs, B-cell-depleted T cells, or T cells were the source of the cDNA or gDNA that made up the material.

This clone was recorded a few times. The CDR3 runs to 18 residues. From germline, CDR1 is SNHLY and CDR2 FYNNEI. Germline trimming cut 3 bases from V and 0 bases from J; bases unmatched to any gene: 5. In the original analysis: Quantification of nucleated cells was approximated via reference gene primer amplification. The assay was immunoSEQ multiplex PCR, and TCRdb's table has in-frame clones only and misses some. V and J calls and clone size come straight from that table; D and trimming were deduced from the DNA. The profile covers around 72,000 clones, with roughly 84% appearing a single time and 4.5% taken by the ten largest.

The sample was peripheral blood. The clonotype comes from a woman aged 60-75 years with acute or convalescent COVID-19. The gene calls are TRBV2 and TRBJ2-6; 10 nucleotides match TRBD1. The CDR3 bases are TGTGCCAGCAGTGATGGGGACAGGGGTTTCTCTGGGGCCAACGTCCTGACTTTC. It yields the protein CASSDGDRGFSGANVLTF.